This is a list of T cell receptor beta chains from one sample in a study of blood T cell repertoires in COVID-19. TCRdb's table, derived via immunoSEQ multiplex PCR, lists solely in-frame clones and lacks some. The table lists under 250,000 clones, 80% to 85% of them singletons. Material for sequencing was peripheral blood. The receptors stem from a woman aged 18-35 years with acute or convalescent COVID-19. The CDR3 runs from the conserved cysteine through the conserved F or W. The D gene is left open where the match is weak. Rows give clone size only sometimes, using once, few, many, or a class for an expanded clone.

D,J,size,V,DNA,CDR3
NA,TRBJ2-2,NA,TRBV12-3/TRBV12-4,TGTGCCAATAGGAGGACCGGGGAGCTGTTTTTT,CANRRTGELFF
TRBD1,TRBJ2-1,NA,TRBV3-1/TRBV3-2,TGTGCCAGCAAGGGACAGGGGGGAAATGAGCAGTTCTTC,CASKGQGGNEQFF
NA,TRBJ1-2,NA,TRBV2,TGTGCCAGCAGTGGCTCCGCCCGAGTTGGCTACACCTTC,CASSGSARVGYTF
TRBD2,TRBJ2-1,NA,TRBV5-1,TGCGCCAGCAGCTTGGAAAGCGGGAGTTTCAATGAGCAGTTCTTC,CASSLESGSFNEQFF
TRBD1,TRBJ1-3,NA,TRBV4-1,TGCGCCAGCAGCCAAGAAGGGACAGGGACTGGAAACACCATATATTTT,CASSQEGTGTGNTIYF
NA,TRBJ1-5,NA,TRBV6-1,TGTGCCAGCAGTGAAATCGTAACCGGGGTGAGGTATCAGCCCCAGCATTTT,CASSEIVTGVRYQPQHF
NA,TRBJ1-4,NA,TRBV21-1,TGTGCCAGCAGCAAAGTTGGATCGGCGGGTCCCCATGAAAAACTGTTTTTT,CASSKVGSAGPHEKLFF
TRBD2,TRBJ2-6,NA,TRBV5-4,TGTGCCAGCAGCCGCGGGGGAGATACGCTCTCTGGGGCCAACGTCCTGACTTTC,CASSRGGDTLSGANVLTF
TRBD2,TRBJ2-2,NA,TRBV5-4,TGTGCCAGCAGCCCGGGACTAGCGGGAGGAGGGACCGGGGAGCTGTTTTTT,CASSPGLAGGGTGELFF
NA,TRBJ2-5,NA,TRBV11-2,TGTGCCAGCAGCTTAATAATAGGGGGGGGACACCAAGAGACCCAGTACTTC,CASSLIIGGGHQETQYF
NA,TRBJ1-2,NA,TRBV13,TGTGCCAGCAGTCCCGCGGGGGAAGGAAACTATGGCTACACCTTC,CASSPAGEGNYGYTF
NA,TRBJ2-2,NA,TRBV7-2,TGTGCCAGCAGCCAATTTGGCGGGACTAACACCGGGGAGCTGTTTTTT,CASSQFGGTNTGELFF
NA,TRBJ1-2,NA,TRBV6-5,TGTGCCAGCAGTTACTCGAGGGACATCCAGGGCTACACCTTC,CASSYSRDIQGYTF
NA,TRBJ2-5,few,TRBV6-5,TGTGCCAGCAGTTACTCCCAGGGGAGAGAGACCCAGTACTTC,CASSYSQGRETQYF
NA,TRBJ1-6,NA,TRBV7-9,TGTGCCAGCAGCCAGGGGTCGGGTACACCCCTCCACTTT,CASSQGSGTPLHF
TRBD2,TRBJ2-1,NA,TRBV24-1,TGTGCCACCAGTGATAGCGGGAGGGAGCAGTTCTTC,CATSDSGREQFF
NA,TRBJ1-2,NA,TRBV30,TGTGCCTGGAGTGATGCAGGGGCGGGCTATGGCTACACCTTC,CAWSDAGAGYGYTF
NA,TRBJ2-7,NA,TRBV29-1,TGCAGCGTTGGTGCCGGCTACGAGCAGTACTTC,CSVGAGYEQYF
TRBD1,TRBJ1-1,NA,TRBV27,TGTGCCAGCAGTATCGACAGGGCAACTGAAGCTTTCTTT,CASSIDRATEAFF
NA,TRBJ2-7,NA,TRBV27,TGTGCCAGCAGGCGGGACGGCCCCTACGAGCAGTACTTC,CASRRDGPYEQYF
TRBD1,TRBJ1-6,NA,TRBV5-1,TGCGCCAGCAGCTCACAGGGGTCACTCGGTAATTCACCCCTCCACTTT,CASSSQGSLGNSPLHF
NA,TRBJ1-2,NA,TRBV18,TGTGCCAGCTCACCATTCCAGGGATCCTCTGGCTACACCTTC,CASSPFQGSSGYTF
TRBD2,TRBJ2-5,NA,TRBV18,TGTGCCAGCTCCTCCCTAATGACTAGCGGCGAGACCCAGTACTTC,CASSSLMTSGETQYF
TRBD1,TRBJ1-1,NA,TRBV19,TGTGCCAGTAGTATCTCCGGGACAGGGGCCACTGAAGCTTTCTTT,CASSISGTGATEAFF
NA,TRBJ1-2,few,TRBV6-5,TGTGCCAGCAGACCAAGGGAGGCTGCAAACTATGGCTACACCTTC,CASRPREAANYGYTF
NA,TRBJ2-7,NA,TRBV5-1,TGCGCCAGCAGCTTGGACAGCACCTACGAGCAGTACTTC,CASSLDSTYEQYF
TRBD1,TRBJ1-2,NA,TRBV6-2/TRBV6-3,TGTGCCAGCAGTCCGACAGGGGACTATGGCTACACCTTC,CASSPTGDYGYTF
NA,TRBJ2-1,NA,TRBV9,TGTGCCAGCAGCGTAGCTGCGGTCTACAATGAGCAGTTCTTC,CASSVAAVYNEQFF
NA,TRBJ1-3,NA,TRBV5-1,TGCGCCAGCAGCTTGGATGGGGGCCTGAACACCATATATTTT,CASSLDGGLNTIYF
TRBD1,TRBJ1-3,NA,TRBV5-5,TGTGCCAGCAGCTTGTCCGGGACAGGGGGTGGAAACACCATATATTTT,CASSLSGTGGGNTIYF
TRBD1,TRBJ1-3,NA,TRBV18,TGTGCCAGCTCACCACCTTCGGGACAGGCCATATATTTT,CASSPPSGQAIYF
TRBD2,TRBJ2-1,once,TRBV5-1,TGCGCCAGCAGCGTCCCGGGACTAGCGGGAGGGTACAATGAGCAGTTCTTC,CASSVPGLAGGYNEQFF
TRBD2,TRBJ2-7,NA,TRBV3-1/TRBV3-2,TGTGCCAGCAGCCAAGCCGGCAGCGGGAGTTCCTACGAGCAGTACTTC,CASSQAGSGSSYEQYF
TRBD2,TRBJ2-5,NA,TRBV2,TGTGCCAGCAAGTTACTAGCGCCGATCCAAGAGACCCAGTACTTC,CASKLLAPIQETQYF
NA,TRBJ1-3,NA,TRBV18,TGTGCCAGCTCATTAACACCCGACTCTGGAAACACCATATATTTT,CASSLTPDSGNTIYF
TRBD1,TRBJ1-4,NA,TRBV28,TGTGCCAGCAGCCCAGGGGGCTTAAGGGATGAAAAACTGTTTTTT,CASSPGGLRDEKLFF
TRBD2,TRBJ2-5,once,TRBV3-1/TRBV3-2,TGTGCCAGCAGCCAAGACCCGGGACTAGCCCAGGAGACCCAGTACTTC,CASSQDPGLAQETQYF
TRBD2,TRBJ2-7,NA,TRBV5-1,TGCGCCAGCAGCTTTTGGACTAGCGGGACCTACGAGCAGTACTTC,CASSFWTSGTYEQYF
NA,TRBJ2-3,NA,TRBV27,TGTGCCACCAGACAGACCACAGATACGCAGTATTTT,CATRQTTDTQYF
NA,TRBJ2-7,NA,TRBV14,TGTGCCAGCAGCCAATCCCAGGGGTACTCCTACGAGCAGTACTTC,CASSQSQGYSYEQYF